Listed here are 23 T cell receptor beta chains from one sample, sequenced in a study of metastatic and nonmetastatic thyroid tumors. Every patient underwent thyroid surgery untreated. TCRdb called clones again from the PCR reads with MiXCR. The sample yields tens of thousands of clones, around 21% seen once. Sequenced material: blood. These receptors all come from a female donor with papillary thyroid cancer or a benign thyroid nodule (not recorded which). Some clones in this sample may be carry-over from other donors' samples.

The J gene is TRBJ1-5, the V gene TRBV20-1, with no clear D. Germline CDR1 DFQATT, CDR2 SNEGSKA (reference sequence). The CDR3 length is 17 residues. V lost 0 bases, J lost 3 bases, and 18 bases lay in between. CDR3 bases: TGCAGTGCTAGAGATCGGAGTCCGGAAAGCTCCAATCAGCCCCAGCATTTT. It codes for CSARDRSPESSNQPQHF.

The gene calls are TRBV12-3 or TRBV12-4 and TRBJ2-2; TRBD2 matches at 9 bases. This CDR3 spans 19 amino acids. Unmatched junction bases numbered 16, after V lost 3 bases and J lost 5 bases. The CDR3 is CASSFQPTSGRALTGELFF. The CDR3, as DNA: TGTGCCAGCAGTTTCCAGCCGACTAGCGGCAGGGCCCTGACCGGGGAGCTGTTTTTT.

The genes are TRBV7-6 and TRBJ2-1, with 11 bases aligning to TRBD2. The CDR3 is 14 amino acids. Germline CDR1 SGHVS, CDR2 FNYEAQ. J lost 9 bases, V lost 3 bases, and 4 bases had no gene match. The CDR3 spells CASSFSGRASEQFF. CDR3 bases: TGTGCCAGCAGCTTTAGCGGGAGGGCCAGTGAGCAGTTCTTC.

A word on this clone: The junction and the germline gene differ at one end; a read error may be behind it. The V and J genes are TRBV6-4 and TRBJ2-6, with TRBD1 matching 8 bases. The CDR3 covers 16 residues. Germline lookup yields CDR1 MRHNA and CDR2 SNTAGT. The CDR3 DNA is TGTGCCAGCAGTGACCAGGGGGCGTCTGGGTCCAACGTCCTTACTTTC. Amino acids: CASSDQGASGSNVLTF.

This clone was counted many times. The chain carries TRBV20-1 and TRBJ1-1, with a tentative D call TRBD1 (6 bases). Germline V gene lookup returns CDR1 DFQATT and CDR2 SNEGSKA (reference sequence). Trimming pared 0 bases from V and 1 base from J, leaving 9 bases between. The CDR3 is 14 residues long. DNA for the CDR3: TGCAGTGCTAGAGATGGCAGGGGGAACACTGAAGCTTTCTTT. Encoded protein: CSARDGRGNTEAFF.

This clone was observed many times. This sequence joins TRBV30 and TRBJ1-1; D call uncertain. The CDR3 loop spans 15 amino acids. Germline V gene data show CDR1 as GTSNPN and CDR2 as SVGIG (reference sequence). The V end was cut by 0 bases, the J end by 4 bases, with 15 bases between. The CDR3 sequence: CAWSVRVSKGTEAFF. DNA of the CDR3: TGTGCCTGGAGTGTACGTGTCAGTAAAGGCACTGAAGCTTTCTTT.

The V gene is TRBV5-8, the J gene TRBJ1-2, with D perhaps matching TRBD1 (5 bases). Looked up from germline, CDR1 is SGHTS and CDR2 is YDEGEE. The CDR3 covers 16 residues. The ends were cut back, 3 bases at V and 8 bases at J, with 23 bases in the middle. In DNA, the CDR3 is TGTGCCAGCAGCTACGACCGGACATGGTCTACTGACGGCTACACCTTC. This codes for CASSYDRTWSTDGYTF.

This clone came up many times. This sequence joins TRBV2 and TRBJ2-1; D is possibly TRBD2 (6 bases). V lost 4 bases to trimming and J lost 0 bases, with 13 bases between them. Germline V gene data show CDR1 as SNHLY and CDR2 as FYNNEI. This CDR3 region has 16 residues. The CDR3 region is CASSVEGLSSYNEQFF. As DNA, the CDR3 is TGTGCCAGCAGTGTAGAGGGACTGAGCTCCTACAATGAGCAGTTCTTC. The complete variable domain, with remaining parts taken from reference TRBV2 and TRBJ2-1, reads EPEVTQTPSHQVTQMGQEVILRCVPISNHLYFYWYRQILGQKVEFLVSFYNNEISEKSEIFDDQFSVERPDGSNFTLKIRSTKLEDSAMYFCASSVEGLSSYNEQFFGPGTRLTVL.

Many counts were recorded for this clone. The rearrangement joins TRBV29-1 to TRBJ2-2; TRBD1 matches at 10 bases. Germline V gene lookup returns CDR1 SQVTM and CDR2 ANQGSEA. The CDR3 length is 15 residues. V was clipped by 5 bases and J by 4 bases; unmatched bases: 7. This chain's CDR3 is CSVSPGQGLTGELFF. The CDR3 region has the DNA TGCAGCGTTTCCCCGGGACAGGGGCTCACCGGGGAGCTGTTTTTT.

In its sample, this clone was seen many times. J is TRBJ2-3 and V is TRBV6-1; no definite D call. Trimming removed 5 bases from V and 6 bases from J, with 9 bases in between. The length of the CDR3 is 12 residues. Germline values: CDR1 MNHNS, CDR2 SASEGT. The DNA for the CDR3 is TGTGCCAGCAGTTCGGAGATTGATACGCAGTATTTT. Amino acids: CASSSEIDTQYF.

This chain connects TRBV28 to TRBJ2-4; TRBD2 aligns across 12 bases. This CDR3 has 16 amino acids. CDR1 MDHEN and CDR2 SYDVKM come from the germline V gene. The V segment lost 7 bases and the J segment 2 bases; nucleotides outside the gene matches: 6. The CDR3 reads CASTITSGRSKNIQYF. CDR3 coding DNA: TGTGCCAGCACCATCACTAGCGGGAGGTCCAAAAACATTCAGTACTTC.

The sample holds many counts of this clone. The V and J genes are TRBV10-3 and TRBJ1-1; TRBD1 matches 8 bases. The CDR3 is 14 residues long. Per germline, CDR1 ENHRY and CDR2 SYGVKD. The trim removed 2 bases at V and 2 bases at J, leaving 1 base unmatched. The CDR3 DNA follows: TGTGCCATCAGTGAGGACAGGGGTAACACTGAAGCTTTCTTT. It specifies CAISEDRGNTEAFF.

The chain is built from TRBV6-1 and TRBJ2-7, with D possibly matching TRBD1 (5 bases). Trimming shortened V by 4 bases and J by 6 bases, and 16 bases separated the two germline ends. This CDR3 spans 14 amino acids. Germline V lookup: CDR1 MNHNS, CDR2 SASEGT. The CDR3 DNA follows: TGTGCCAGCAGTGGACAGCCCCGAGGTGGCGAGCAGTACTTC. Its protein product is CASSGQPRGGEQYF.

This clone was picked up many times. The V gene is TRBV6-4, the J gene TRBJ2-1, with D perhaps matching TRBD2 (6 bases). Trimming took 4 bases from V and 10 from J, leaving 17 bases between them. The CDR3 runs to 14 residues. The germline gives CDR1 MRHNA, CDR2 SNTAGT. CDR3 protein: CASSARDGPREQFF. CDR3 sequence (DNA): TGTGCCAGCAGTGCGCGGGACGGTCCCAGAGAGCAGTTCTTC.

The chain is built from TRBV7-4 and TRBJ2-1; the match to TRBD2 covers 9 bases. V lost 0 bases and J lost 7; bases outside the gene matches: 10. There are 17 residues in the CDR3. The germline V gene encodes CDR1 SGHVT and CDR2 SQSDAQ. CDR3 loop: CASSLASHSSGVNEQFF. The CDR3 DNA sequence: TGTGCCAGCAGCTTAGCGTCCCACTCTAGCGGGGTGAATGAGCAGTTCTTC.

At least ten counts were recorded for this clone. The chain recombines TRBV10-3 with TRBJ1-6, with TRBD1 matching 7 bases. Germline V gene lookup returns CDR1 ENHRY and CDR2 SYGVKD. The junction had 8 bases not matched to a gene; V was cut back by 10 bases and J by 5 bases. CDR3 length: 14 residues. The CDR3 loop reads CATTGQANNSPLHF. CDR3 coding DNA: TGTGCCACCACCGGACAGGCCAATAATTCACCCCTCCACTTT.

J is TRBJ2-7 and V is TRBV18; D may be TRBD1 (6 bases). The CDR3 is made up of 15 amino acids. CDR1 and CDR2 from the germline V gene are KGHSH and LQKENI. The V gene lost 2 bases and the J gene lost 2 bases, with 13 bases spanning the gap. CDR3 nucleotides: TGTGCCAGCTCACCAACAGGGATACCACCCTACGAGCAGTACTTC. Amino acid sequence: CASSPTGIPPYEQYF.

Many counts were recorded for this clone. CDR3 nucleotides: TGCGCCAGCAGCTTGGCGGGGAGGATGAACGAGCAGTACTTC. Translating it yields CASSLAGRMNEQYF. The rearrangement joins TRBV5-1 to TRBJ2-7, with a tentative D call TRBD2 (6 bases). This CDR3 is 14 amino acids long. Germline V CDR1 and CDR2: SGHRS, YFSETQ. V dropped 0 bases and J dropped 5 bases, with 12 bases sitting between them.

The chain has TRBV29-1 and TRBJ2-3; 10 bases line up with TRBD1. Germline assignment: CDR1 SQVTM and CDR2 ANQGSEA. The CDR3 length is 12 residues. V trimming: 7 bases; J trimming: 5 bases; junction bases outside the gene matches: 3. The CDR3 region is CSGGTGEDTQYF. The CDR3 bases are TGCAGCGGCGGGACAGGGGAAGATACGCAGTATTTT.

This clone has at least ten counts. Here the CDR3 DNA reads TGTGCCAGCAGTGAACCGCGGGACAGAGCAATTAGCAATCAGCCCCAGCATTTT. Translating it yields CASSEPRDRAISNQPQHF. The chain has TRBV6-1 and TRBJ1-5, with TRBD1 identical over 7 bases. This CDR3 comprises 18 residues. V lost 2 bases to trimming and J lost 0 bases; unmatched junction nucleotides: 10. Germline V lookup: CDR1 MNHNS, CDR2 SASEGT.

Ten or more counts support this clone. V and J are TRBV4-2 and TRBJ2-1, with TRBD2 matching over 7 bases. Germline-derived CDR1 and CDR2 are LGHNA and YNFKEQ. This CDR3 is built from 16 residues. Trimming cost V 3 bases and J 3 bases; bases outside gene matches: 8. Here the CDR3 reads CASSQQTSANYNEQFF. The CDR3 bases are TGTGCCAGCAGCCAGCAAACTAGCGCCAACTACAATGAGCAGTTCTTC.

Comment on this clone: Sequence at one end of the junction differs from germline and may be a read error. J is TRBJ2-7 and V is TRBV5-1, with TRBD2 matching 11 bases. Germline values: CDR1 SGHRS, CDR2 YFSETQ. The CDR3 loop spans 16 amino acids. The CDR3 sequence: CASILGTSGIIYEQYF. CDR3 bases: TGCGCCAGCATCTTGGGGACTAGCGGTATAATTTACGAGCAGTACTTC.

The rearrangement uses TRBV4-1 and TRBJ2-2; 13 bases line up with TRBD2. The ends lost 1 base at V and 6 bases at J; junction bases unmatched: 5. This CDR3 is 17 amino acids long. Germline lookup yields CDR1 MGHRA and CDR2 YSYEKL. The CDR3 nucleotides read TGCGCCAGCAGCCAAGTCGGGACTAGCGGGATTCCCGGGGAGCTGTTTTTT. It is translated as CASSQVGTSGIPGELFF.